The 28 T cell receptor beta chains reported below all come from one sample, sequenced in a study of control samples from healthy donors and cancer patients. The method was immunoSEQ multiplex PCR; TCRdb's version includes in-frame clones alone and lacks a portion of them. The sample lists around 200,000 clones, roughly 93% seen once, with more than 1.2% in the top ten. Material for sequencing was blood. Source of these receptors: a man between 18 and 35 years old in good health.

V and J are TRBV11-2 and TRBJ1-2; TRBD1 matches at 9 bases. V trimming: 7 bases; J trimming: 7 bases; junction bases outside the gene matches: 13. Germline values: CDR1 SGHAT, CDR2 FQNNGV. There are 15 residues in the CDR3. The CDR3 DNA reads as TGTGCCAGCACCGAAAGGGGGGGACAGGGTGTTGGCTACACCTTC. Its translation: CASTERGGQGVGYTF.

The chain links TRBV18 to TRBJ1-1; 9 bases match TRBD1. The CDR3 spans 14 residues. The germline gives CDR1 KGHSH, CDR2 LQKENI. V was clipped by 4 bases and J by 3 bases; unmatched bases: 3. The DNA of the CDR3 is TGTGCCAGCTCACGTACAGGGGGCGACACTGAAGCTTTCTTT. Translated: CASSRTGGDTEAFF.

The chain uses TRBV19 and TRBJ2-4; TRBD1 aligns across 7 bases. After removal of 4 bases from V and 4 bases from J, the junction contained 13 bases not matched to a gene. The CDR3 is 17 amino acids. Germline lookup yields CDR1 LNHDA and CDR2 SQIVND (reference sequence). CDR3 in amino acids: CASSTPSFRDSKNIQYF. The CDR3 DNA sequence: TGTGCCAGTAGTACTCCTTCCTTCCGGGACAGTAAAAACATTCAGTACTTC.

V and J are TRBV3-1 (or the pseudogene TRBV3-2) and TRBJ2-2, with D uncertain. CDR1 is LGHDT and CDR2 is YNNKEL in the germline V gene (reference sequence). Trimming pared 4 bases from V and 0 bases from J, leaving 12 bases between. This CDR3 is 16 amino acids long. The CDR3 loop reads CASSPRPGPNTGELFF. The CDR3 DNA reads TGTGCCAGCAGCCCCCGACCAGGTCCGAACACCGGGGAGCTGTTTTTT.

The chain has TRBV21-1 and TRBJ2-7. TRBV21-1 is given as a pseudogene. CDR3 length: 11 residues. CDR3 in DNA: TGTGCCAGCAGCATCGACTACGAGCAGTACTTC. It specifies CASSIDYEQYF.

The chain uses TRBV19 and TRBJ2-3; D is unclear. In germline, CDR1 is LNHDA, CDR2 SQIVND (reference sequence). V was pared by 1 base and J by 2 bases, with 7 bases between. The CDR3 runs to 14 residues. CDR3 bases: TGTGCCAGTAGTATAGGGGGTGACACAGATACGCAGTATTTT. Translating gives CASSIGGDTDTQYF.

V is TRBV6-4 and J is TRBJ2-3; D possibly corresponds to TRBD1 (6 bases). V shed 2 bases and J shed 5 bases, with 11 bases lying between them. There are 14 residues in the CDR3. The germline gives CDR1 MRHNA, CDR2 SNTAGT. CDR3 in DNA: TGTGCCAGCAGTGACCTGGGGGCGGAAGATACGCAGTATTTT. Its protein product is CASSDLGAEDTQYF.

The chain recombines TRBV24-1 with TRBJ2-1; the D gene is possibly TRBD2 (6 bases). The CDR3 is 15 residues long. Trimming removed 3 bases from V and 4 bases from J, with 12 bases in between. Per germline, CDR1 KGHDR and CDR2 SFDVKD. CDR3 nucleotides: TGTGCCACCAGTGATCCCGGGAGTCCTTACAATGAGCAGTTCTTC. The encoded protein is CATSDPGSPYNEQFF.

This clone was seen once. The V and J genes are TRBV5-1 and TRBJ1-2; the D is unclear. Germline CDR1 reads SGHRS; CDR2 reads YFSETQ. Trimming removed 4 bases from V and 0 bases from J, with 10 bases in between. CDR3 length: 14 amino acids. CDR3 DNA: TGCGCCAGCAGCAGCGACCCAACTAACTATGGCTACACCTTC. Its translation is CASSSDPTNYGYTF.

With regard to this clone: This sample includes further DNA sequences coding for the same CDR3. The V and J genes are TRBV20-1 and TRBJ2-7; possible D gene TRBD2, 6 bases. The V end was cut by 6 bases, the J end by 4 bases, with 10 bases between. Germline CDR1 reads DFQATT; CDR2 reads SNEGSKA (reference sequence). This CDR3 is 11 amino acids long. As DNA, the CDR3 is TGCAGTGCGACGGGGGTTTACGAGCAGTACTTC. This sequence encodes CSATGVYEQYF.

This chain's CDR3 is CASSLTAGGPGETQYF. For the CDR3, the DNA is TGTGCCAGCAGCTTGACGGCGGGGGGGCCAGGGGAGACCCAGTACTTC. The rearrangement joins TRBV5-4 to TRBJ2-5; TRBD2 matches 9 bases. Germline loops: CDR1 SGHNT, CDR2 YYREEE (reference sequence). J was trimmed by 5 bases and V by 1 base; bases with no gene match: 9. This CDR3 is built from 16 residues.

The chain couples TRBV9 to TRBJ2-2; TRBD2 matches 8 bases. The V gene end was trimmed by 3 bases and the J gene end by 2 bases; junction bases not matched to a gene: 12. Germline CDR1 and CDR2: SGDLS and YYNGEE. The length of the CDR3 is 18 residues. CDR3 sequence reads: CASSETQVLAANTGELFF. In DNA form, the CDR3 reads TGTGCCAGCAGCGAAACACAGGTACTAGCGGCTAACACCGGGGAGCTGTTTTTT.

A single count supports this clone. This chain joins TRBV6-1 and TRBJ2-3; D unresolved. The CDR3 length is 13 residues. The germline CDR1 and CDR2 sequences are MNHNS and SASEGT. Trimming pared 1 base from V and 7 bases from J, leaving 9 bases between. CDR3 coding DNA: TGTGCCAGCAGTGAAGGGGCGACTTATACGCAGTATTTT. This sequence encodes CASSEGATYTQYF.

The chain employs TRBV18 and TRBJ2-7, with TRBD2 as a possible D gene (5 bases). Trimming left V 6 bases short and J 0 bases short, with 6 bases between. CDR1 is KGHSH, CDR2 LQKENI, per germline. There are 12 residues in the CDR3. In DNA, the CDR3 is TGTGCCAGCTCTAGCGCCTCCTACGAGCAGTACTTC. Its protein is CASSSASYEQYF.

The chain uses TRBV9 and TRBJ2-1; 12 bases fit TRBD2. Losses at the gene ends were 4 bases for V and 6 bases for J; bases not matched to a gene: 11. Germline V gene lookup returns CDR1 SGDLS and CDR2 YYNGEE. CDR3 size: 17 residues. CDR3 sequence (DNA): TGTGCCAGCAGCTTAGGACTAGCGGGGACTGGAAGCAATGAGCAGTTCTTC. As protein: CASSLGLAGTGSNEQFF.

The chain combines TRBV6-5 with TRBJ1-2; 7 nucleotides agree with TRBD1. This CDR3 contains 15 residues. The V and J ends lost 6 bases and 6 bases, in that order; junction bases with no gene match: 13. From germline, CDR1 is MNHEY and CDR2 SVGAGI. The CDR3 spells CASSASRGRSDGYTF. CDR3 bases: TGTGCCAGCAGCGCCTCAAGGGGGCGCTCTGATGGCTACACCTTC.

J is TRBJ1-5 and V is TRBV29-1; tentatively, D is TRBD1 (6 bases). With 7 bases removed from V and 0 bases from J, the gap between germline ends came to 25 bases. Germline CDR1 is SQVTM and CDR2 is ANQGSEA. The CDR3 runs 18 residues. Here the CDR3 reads CSAVLGQREYYSNQPQHF. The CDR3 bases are TGCAGCGCAGTACTTGGACAGAGGGAATACTATAGCAATCAGCCCCAGCATTTT.

The DNA of the CDR3 is TGTGCCAGCAGTGATGGGGAGTTGAGGAATGAGCAGTTCTTC. It specifies CASSDGELRNEQFF. The V gene is TRBV6-1, the J gene TRBJ2-1, with a weak D call TRBD2 (5 bases). Germline V gene sequence: CDR1 MNHNS, CDR2 SASEGT. The germline V and J ends were trimmed by 3 bases and 7 bases, with 13 bases remaining between them. The CDR3 has 14 residues.

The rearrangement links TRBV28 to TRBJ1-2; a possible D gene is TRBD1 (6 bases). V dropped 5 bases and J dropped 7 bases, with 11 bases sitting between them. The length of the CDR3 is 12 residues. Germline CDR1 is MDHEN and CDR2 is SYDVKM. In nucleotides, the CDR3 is TGTGCCAGCAGTCAGGGGCGCGGTGGCTACACCTTC. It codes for CASSQGRGGYTF.

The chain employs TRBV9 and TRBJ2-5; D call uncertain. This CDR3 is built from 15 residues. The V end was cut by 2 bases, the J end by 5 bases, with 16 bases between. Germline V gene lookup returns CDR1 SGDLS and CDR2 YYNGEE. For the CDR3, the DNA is TGTGCCAGCAGCGTTGGGCAGCAGGTCTTGGAGACCCAGTACTTC. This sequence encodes CASSVGQQVLETQYF.

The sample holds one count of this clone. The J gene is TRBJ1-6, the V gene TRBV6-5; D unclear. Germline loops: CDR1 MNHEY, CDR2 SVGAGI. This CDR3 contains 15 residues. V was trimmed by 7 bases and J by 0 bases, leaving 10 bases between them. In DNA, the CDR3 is TGTGCCAGCACTTCAGAGGACTCCTATAATTCACCCCTCCACTTT. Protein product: CASTSEDSYNSPLHF.

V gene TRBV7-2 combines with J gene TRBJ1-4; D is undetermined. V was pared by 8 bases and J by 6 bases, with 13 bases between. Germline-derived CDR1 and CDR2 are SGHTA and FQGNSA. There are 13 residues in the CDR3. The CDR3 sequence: CASQTFSDEKLFF. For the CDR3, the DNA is TGTGCCAGCCAAACCTTCTCGGATGAAAAACTGTTTTTT.

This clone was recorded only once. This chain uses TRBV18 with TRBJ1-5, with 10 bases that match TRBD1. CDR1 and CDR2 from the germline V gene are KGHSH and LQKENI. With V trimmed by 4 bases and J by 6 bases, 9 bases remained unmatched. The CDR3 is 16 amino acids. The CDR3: CASSHSDRGQGQPQHF. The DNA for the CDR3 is TGTGCCAGCTCACATTCCGACAGGGGGCAAGGTCAGCCCCAGCATTTT.

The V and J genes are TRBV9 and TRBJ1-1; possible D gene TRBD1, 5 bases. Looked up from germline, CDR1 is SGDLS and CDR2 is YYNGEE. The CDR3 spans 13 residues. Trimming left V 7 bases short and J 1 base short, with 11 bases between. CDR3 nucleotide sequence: TGTGCCAGCTCGATAGGGGCGAACACTGAAGCTTTCTTT. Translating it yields CASSIGANTEAFF.

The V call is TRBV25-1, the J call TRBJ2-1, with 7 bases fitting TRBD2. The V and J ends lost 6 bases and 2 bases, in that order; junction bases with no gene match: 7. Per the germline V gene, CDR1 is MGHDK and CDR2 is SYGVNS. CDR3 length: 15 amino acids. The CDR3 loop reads CASRPRGETYNEQFF. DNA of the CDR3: TGTGCCAGCAGACCCCGGGGGGAGACCTACAATGAGCAGTTCTTC.

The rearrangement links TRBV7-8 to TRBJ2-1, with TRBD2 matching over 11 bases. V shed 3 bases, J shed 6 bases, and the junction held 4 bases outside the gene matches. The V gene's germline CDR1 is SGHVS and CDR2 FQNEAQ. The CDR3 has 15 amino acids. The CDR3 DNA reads TGTGCCAGCAGCTTGACTAGCGGGGATCTCAATGAGCAGTTCTTC. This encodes CASSLTSGDLNEQFF.

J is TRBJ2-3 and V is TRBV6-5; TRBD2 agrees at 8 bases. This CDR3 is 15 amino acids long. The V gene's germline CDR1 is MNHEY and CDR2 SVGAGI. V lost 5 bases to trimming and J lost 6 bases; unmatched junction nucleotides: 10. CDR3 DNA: TGTGCCAGCAGTCGGGCGGGGGGCGGTATGGATACGCAGTATTTT. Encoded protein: CASSRAGGGMDTQYF.

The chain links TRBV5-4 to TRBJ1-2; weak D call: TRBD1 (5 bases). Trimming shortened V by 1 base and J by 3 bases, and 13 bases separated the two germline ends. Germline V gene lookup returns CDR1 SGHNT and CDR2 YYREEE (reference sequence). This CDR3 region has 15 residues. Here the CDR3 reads CASSLSGYRDYGYTF. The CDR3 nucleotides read TGTGCCAGCAGCTTGTCAGGGTACAGAGACTATGGCTACACCTTC.